This T cell receptor (beta chain) is from a study of post-analysis software for immune sequencing data. Of note for this clonotype: Its antigen is as yet unknown.

This CDR3 is 14 amino acids long. V dropped 2 bases and J dropped 1 base, with 9 bases sitting between them. Germline loops: CDR1 MNHEY, CDR2 SVGEGT. Unique molecular identifiers tagged the TCR beta cDNA libraries. A population of roughly 0.9 to 11 million T cells gave rise to 450,000 to 500,000 cDNA molecules. Using its own MiXCR run on the PCR reads, TCRdb lists one record per CDR3 protein. The table includes 650,000 to 850,000 distinct CDR3 sequences, 46% detected once. General study points: There were about 5 TRBV segments more frequent in patients than controls, and TRBV5-6, TRBV5-1 and TRBV20-1 were among them. The authors found that F measure strongly co-clustered same-batch samples.

The sequencing sample was made of blood. The receptor was isolated from a girl aged 10-17 years with multiple sclerosis. V usage is TRBV6-2 or TRBV6-3 and J usage is TRBJ2-7; D unresolved. CDR3 sequence (DNA): TGTGCCAGCAGTTACGGGCGTCCGTCCTACGAGCAGTACTTC. Translation: CASSYGRPSYEQYF.